The 27 T cell receptor beta chains below all came from one sample that was sequenced in a study of regulatory T cells in long-lasting Graves disease. Time point: newly diagnosed GD, antithyroid drugs for less than 3 months. There was RNA extracted from PBMCs, and the TCR library was made from it. Building the TCR beta libraries relied on iRepertoire HTBI primers, and CDR3 regions underwent Arm-PCR. TCRdb recomputed calls from the multiplex PCR reads with MiXCR, one row per CDR3 protein. The sample lists about 620,000 distinct CDR3 sequences, approximately 15% occurring once. These data were also filed under a second study, of T cells in Graves' hyperthyroidism and ophthalmopathy.

Sequenced here: peripheral blood mononuclear cells (PBMCs), sampled at new diagnosis, from a patient treated with antithyroid drugs. The receptors were sampled from a woman between 25 and 40 years old with Graves disease.

This clonotype was recorded many times. J is TRBJ1-2 and V is TRBV6-1, with a weak D call TRBD1 (5 bases). The CDR3 sequence is 14 residues long. Germline lookup yields CDR1 MNHNS and CDR2 SASEGT. Trimming took 6 bases from V and 2 from J, leaving 13 bases between them. CDR3 loop: CASSLRGENYGYTF. The CDR3 DNA reads as TGTGCCAGCAGCCTGAGAGGGGAGAACTATGGCTACACCTTC.

The chain joins TRBV4-2 to TRBJ2-3; possible D gene TRBD2, 7 bases. The CDR3 has 16 amino acids. The V end was cut by 0 bases, the J end by 1 base, with 11 bases between. Germline V gene lookup returns CDR1 LGHNA and CDR2 YNFKEQ. CDR3 protein: CASSQELGGGTDTQYF. As DNA, the CDR3 is TGTGCCAGCAGCCAAGAGCTAGGGGGGGGCACAGATACGCAGTATTTT.

The V call is TRBV27, the J call TRBJ1-5, with 7 bases that match TRBD1. The germline CDR1 and CDR2 sequences are MNHEY and SMNVEV (reference sequence). The J segment lost 6 bases and the V segment lost 2 bases, leaving 4 bases of the junction unmatched. The CDR3 consists of 14 residues. CDR3: CASSLGSGGQPQHF. The CDR3 DNA reads TGTGCCAGCAGTTTAGGCTCAGGGGGTCAGCCCCAGCATTTT.

This clonotype has a count of ten or more. This sequence joins TRBV28 and TRBJ2-1, with TRBD2 matching 8 bases. Trimming took 7 bases from V and 6 from J; bases not matched to a gene: 23. Germline V gene lookup returns CDR1 MDHEN and CDR2 SYDVKM. This CDR3 is built from 19 residues. As DNA, the CDR3 is TGTGCCAGCAATACCCCGGGTCGGCTAGCGGGCACACCGAGCAATGAGCAGTTCTTC. Amino acids: CASNTPGRLAGTPSNEQFF.

In this sample, this clonotype turned up many times. V and J are TRBV28 and TRBJ1-5, with 7 bases aligning to TRBD1. The V segment lost 6 bases and the J segment 4 bases; nucleotides outside the gene matches: 6. The CDR3 sequence is 14 residues long. The V gene's germline CDR1 is MDHEN and CDR2 SYDVKM. CDR3 sequence: CASSRGQPNQPQHF. The CDR3 coding sequence is TGTGCCAGCAGCCGGGGACAGCCTAATCAGCCCCAGCATTTT.

Details on this clonotype: It may be a read error: a sequence one base away is much more abundant. The V and J genes are TRBV29-1 and TRBJ2-5, with D perhaps TRBD1 (5 bases). The V and J ends lost 8 bases and 1 base respectively, with 11 bases between them. The CDR3 runs to 12 residues. Per germline, CDR1 SQVTM and CDR2 ANQGSEA. CDR3 DNA sequence: TGCAGCATTGCAGGGTCCCAAGAGACCCAGTACTTC. Translating gives CSIAGSQETQYF.

This clonotype was detected a few times. This chain connects TRBV18 to TRBJ2-7; no definite D call. The CDR3 extends over 18 amino acids. Germline lookup yields CDR1 KGHSH and CDR2 LQKENI. V was cut by 2 bases and J by 5 bases, with 25 bases left in between. CDR3 nucleotide sequence: TGTGCCAGCTCACCAAGGCTAGGTGTAGGTTCTTTGGACCACGAGCAGTACTTC. This sequence encodes CASSPRLGVGSLDHEQYF.

This clonotype has just a few counts. The chain combines TRBV7-2 with TRBJ1-5; 9 nucleotides align to TRBD1. The CDR3 loop spans 16 amino acids. Germline V gives CDR1 SGHTA, CDR2 FQGNSA. V gave up 5 bases and J gave up 6 bases; unmatched junction bases: 11. The CDR3 sequence is CASSSERTGARQPQHF. The CDR3 coding sequence is TGTGCCAGCAGCAGCGAAAGGACAGGGGCTCGTCAGCCCCAGCATTTT.

This clonotype has a handful of counts. This chain connects TRBV6-2 or TRBV6-3 to TRBJ2-3; 10 bases are shared with TRBD2. Trimming cost V 6 bases and J 8 bases; bases outside gene matches: 8. The germline gives CDR1 MNHEY, CDR2 SVGEGT. The CDR3 is 14 amino acids. The CDR3 bases are TGTGCCAGCAGCAGTAGCGGGAGGTTGAGTACGCAGTATTTT. Protein sequence: CASSSSGRLSTQYF.

The table lists this clonotype with many counts. CDR3 sequence reads: CASSGKGRAKNIQYF. As DNA, the CDR3 is TGTGCCAGCAGCGGAAAAGGGCGAGCCAAAAACATTCAGTACTTC. The chain has TRBV27 and TRBJ2-4; D gene uncertain. The CDR3 has 15 residues. The germline V and J ends were trimmed by 6 bases and 0 bases, with 12 bases remaining between them. Germline CDR1 and CDR2: MNHEY and SMNVEV (reference sequence).

In its sample, this clonotype was seen many times. The chain recombines TRBV29-1 with TRBJ2-7, with D maybe TRBD1 (5 bases). From germline, CDR1 is SQVTM and CDR2 ANQGSEA. CDR3 length equals 15 residues. Deletions cut 7 bases from V and 2 bases from J, with 21 bases between. The CDR3 DNA sequence: TGCAGCGCGCTTGGCAGGGTTGGACCCACCTACGAGCAGTACTTC. Protein product: CSALGRVGPTYEQYF.

V is TRBV3-1 and J is TRBJ2-7; 9 nucleotides align to TRBD2. Germline V gene lookup returns CDR1 LGHDT and CDR2 YNNKEL (reference sequence). The length of the CDR3 is 16 residues. The V and J ends lost 7 bases and 0 bases, in that order; junction bases with no gene match: 10. In DNA form, the CDR3 reads TGTGCCAGCACCCCAAACCCGGGACTAGCCTCCTACGAGCAGTACTTC. Its protein product is CASTPNPGLASYEQYF.

The chain joins TRBV18 to TRBJ2-5; D remains ambiguous. There are 17 residues in the CDR3. Germline CDR1 is KGHSH and CDR2 is LQKENI. V dropped 5 bases and J dropped 2 bases, with 21 bases sitting between them. The CDR3 loop is CASSYVAGPTQQETQYF. The CDR3 bases are TGTGCCAGCTCATATGTCGCTGGGCCCACCCAACAAGAGACCCAGTACTTC. The whole variable domain, filled in from reference TRBV18 and TRBJ2-5, reads NAGVMQNPRHLVRRRGQEARLRCSPMKGHSHVYWYRQLPEEGLKFMVYLQKENIIDESGMPKERFSAEFPKEGPSILRIQQVVRGDSAAYFCASSYVAGPTQQETQYFGPGTRLLVL.

The gene calls are TRBV5-1 and TRBJ2-5; tentatively, D is TRBD2 (7 bases). Germline V gene lookup returns CDR1 SGHRS and CDR2 YFSETQ. This CDR3 region has 17 residues. Trimming cost V 4 bases and J 0 bases, with 19 bases left between them. CDR3 in amino acids: CASSTGRGRGNQETQYF. CDR3 coding DNA: TGCGCCAGCAGCACAGGGAGAGGGAGGGGAAACCAAGAGACCCAGTACTTC. The full variable domain, completed using reference TRBV5-1 and TRBJ2-5, is KAGVTQTPRYLIKTRGQQVTLSCSPISGHRSVSWYQQTPGQGLQFLFEYFSETQRNKGNFPGRFSGRQFSNSRSEMNVSTLELGDSALYLCASSTGRGRGNQETQYFGPGTRLLVL.

In this sample, this clonotype turned up a few times. The chain recombines TRBV7-2 with TRBJ1-6; TRBD1 matches 8 bases. Germline V gene sequence: CDR1 SGHTA, CDR2 FQGNSA. Losses at the gene ends were 5 bases for V and 10 bases for J; bases not matched to a gene: 19. This CDR3 contains 18 residues. CDR3 residues: CASSLTFAATGGKSPLHF. The CDR3 nucleotides are TGTGCCAGCAGCCTCACATTTGCGGCCACAGGGGGAAAATCACCCCTCCACTTT.

This clonotype came up a few times. The rearrangement uses TRBV11-2 and TRBJ2-1, with D unresolved. Trimming cost V 2 bases and J 3 bases, with 11 bases left between them. Germline CDR1 is SGHAT and CDR2 is FQNNGV. The CDR3 consists of 15 residues. CDR3 DNA sequence: TGTGCCAGCAGCTTATCTAATTCTATCTACAATGAGCAGTTCTTC. Translating it yields CASSLSNSIYNEQFF. The full variable domain, its missing parts supplied by reference TRBV11-2 and TRBJ2-1, is EAGVAQSPRYKIIEKRQSVAFWCNPISGHATLYWYQQILGQGPKLLIQFQNNGVVDDSQLPKDRFSAERLKGVDSTLKIQPAKLEDSAVYLCASSLSNSIYNEQFFGPGTRLTVL.

The CDR3: CASSQATTGRQFF. DNA for the CDR3: TGTGCCAGCAGCCAAGCTACTACAGGACGGCAGTTCTTC. The rearrangement links TRBV14 to TRBJ2-1; D is possibly TRBD1 (5 bases). The CDR3 is 13 residues long. Germline V gene lookup returns CDR1 SGHDN and CDR2 FVKESK. V was shortened by 1 base and J by 12 bases, with 13 bases between the two germline ends.

In this sample, this clonotype turned up many times. The chain recombines TRBV28 with TRBJ2-5, with TRBD2 matching 9 bases. The CDR3 contains 14 residues. V lost 5 bases and J lost 4; bases outside the gene matches: 5. CDR1 is MDHEN and CDR2 is SYDVKM in the germline V gene. CDR3 bases: TGTGCCAGCAGTCGTCGAGCGGGGGGAGAGACCCAGTACTTC. It encodes CASSRRAGGETQYF.

This clonotype was detected a few times. The gene calls are TRBV28 and TRBJ2-1; D ambiguous. Trimming took 4 bases from V and 8 from J, leaving 36 bases between them. The V gene's germline CDR1 is MDHEN and CDR2 SYDVKM. This CDR3 has 21 amino acids. CDR3 DNA sequence: TGTGCCAGCAGTTCAAACTATTACATCCCCCGCTCGCCCGGAGCTATGGATGAGCAGTTCTTC. Translation: CASSSNYYIPRSPGAMDEQFF.

This clonotype was seen ten or more times. The chain links TRBV27 to TRBJ2-1; a possible D gene is TRBD1 (5 bases). V lost 1 base and J 8 bases, leaving 12 bases between the germline ends. Germline-derived CDR1 and CDR2 are MNHEY and SMNVEV (reference sequence). This CDR3 region has 14 residues. CDR3 DNA sequence: TGTGCCAGCAGTTTATACCCAACAGGCTATGAGCAGTTCTTC. This gives the protein CASSLYPTGYEQFF.

The table lists this clonotype with many counts. The chain links TRBV5-1 to TRBJ2-1; 8 bases match TRBD2. This CDR3 comprises 16 residues. Germline V CDR1 and CDR2: SGHRS, YFSETQ. Unmatched junction bases numbered 12, after V lost 1 base and J lost 9 bases. The chain's CDR3 is CASSLYLAGERSEQFF. Written as DNA, the CDR3 is TGCGCCAGCAGCTTGTACCTAGCGGGCGAGAGGAGTGAGCAGTTCTTC.

This clonotype came up a few times. The gene calls are TRBV9 and TRBJ2-7, with TRBD2 matching 8 bases. Looked up from germline, CDR1 is SGDLS and CDR2 is YYNGEE. The J segment lost 3 bases and the V segment lost 1 base, leaving 6 bases of the junction unmatched. CDR3 size: 15 residues. The CDR3 loop reads CASSVSSGSNYEQYF. CDR3 in DNA: TGTGCCAGCAGCGTATCAAGCGGGAGTAACTACGAGCAGTACTTC.

The chain combines TRBV9 with TRBJ1-6; D call uncertain. This CDR3 region has 13 residues. In germline, CDR1 is SGDLS, CDR2 YYNGEE. The ends were cut back, 3 bases at V and 7 bases at J, with 8 bases in the middle. CDR3 loop: CASSDGSNSPLHF. The CDR3 nucleotides read TGTGCCAGCAGCGACGGATCGAATTCACCCCTCCACTTT.

A few counts support this clonotype. This chain joins TRBV5-1 and TRBJ2-2, with a tentative D call TRBD2 (6 bases). This CDR3 has 14 amino acids. Germline-derived CDR1 and CDR2 are SGHRS and YFSETQ. Trimming left V 4 bases short and J 1 base short, with 8 bases between. CDR3 region: CASSLSGNTGELFF. The DNA of the CDR3 is TGCGCCAGCAGCCTTAGCGGGAACACCGGGGAGCTGTTTTTT.

This clonotype was counted ten times or more. The chain couples TRBV30 to TRBJ2-7; no reliable D call. Germline CDR1 GTSNPN, CDR2 SVGIG (reference sequence). This CDR3 has 11 residues. The V end lost 0 bases, the J end lost 6 bases, and 6 bases lay between the germline ends. CDR3 protein: CAWSVPGEQYF. In DNA, the CDR3 is TGTGCCTGGAGTGTACCAGGCGAGCAGTACTTC.

The genes are TRBV28 and TRBJ1-5; D is uncertain. The germline gives CDR1 MDHEN, CDR2 SYDVKM. Trimming shortened V by 1 base and J by 7 bases, and 14 bases separated the two germline ends. The CDR3 has 15 residues. The DNA of the CDR3 is TGTGCCAGCAGTTTATTTGTCAGTTCTAGGCAGCCCCAGCATTTT. Residues: CASSLFVSSRQPQHF. Full variable domain (outside the CDR3, taken from reference TRBV28 and TRBJ1-5): DVKVTQSSRYLVKRTGEKVFLECVQDMDHENMFWYRQDPGLGLRLIYFSYDVKMKEKGDIPEGYSVSREKKERFSLILESASTNQTSMYLCASSLFVSSRQPQHFGDGTRLSIL.

This clonotype occurred many times. V is TRBV7-9 and J is TRBJ2-7; D perhaps matches TRBD1 (6 bases). Trimming pared 1 base from V and 3 bases from J, leaving 16 bases between. The CDR3 is 16 residues long. The germline V gene encodes CDR1 SEHNR and CDR2 FQNEAQ (reference sequence). The CDR3 sequence is CASSLGAGQTFYEQYF. In DNA, the CDR3 is TGTGCCAGCAGCTTAGGGGCCGGACAGACCTTCTACGAGCAGTACTTC. Drawing the rest from reference TRBV7-9 and TRBJ2-7, the complete variable domain is DTGVSQNPRHKITKRGQNVTFRCDPISEHNRLYWYRQTLGQGPEFLTYFQNEAQLEKSRLLSDRFSAERPKGSFSTLEIQRTEQGDSAMYLCASSLGAGQTFYEQYFGPGTRLTVT.